This T cell receptor beta chain was found in a study of spatial heterogeneity in lung cancer. Study background: A strong correlation was found between TCR transcript counts in tumor regions and a T cell module score derived from matched bulk RNA-seq. Study observations and caveats: Tumor mutation count correlated with how many alpha and beta TCRs expanded intratumorally.

As concerns this clonotype: The antigen remains undetermined.

The CDR3 is made up of 15 amino acids. V lost 6 bases, J lost 6 bases, and 21 bases lay in between. MiXCR, run by TCRdb on the 5' RACE reads, gives a single entry per CDR3 protein. Here the sample spans 3,000 to 4,000 distinct CDR3 sequences, roughly two fifths being singletons. The time point: sample taken at primary tumor resection. A total of roughly 72 untreated early-stage non-small cell lung cancer patients served as donors. Whole RNA from tumor, nontumor lung or frozen PBMC was sequenced unsorted. The TCR originated in a male donor with early-stage non-small cell lung cancer. The sequencing here drew on lung tumor tissue, taken at surgery. The chain employs TRBV12-3 or TRBV12-4 and TRBJ2-7; possible D gene TRBD1, 6 bases. The CDR3 loop reads CASSPLQGAVSEQYF. In nucleotides, the CDR3 is TGTGCCAGCAGCCCACTACAGGGAGCGGTCAGCGAGCAGTACTTC.